The 6 T cell receptor beta chains in this list originate from one sample, sequenced in a study of blood T cell repertoires in COVID-19 (dated by TCRdb to 2018 to 2021). Libraries were prepared through the immunoSEQ multiplex PCR assay. The clones in this table, taken by TCRdb from immuneACCESS, are in-frame only. Not every clone is retained; where verified, under half of the shortfall comes from an unresolved V gene, and the cause of the rest is unknown. Counted in this sample were hundreds of thousands of clones; 90% of them appeared once. The ten biggest clones cover 2% to 3% of the sample. The specimen sequenced was PBMCs or T cells enriched from blood (not recorded which). These receptors were taken from a man aged 55 to 70 who had recovered from COVID-19.

The chain couples TRBV6-6 to TRBJ1-4; the D gene is possibly TRBD1 (6 bases). V was trimmed by 6 bases and J by 3 bases, leaving 14 bases between them. The germline V gene has CDR1 MNHNY and CDR2 SVGAGI (reference sequence). The CDR3 is 15 amino acids. CDR3 loop: CASRFRGGPNEKLFF. In nucleotides, the CDR3 is TGTGCCAGCAGATTTAGGGGGGGACCTAATGAAAAACTGTTTTTT.

In DNA, the CDR3 is TGTGCCAGCAGCCAAGTTCTAAACAGCTACACTGAAGCTTTCTTT. Amino acid sequence: CASSQVLNSYTEAFF. The chain uses TRBV4-2 and TRBJ1-1; no definite D call. V was cut by 1 base and J by 3 bases, with 12 bases left in between. This CDR3 contains 15 residues. Germline CDR1 is LGHNA and CDR2 is YNFKEQ.

The chain combines TRBV28 with TRBJ2-7; 10 bases agree with TRBD1. The CDR3 runs to 15 residues. The V gene's germline CDR1 is MDHEN and CDR2 SYDVKM. V lost 6 bases to trimming and J lost 0 bases; unmatched junction nucleotides: 5. CDR3 residues: CASRQGQGSSYEQYF. In nucleotides, the CDR3 is TGTGCCAGCAGACAGGGACAGGGGAGCTCCTACGAGCAGTACTTC. Full variable domain (outside the CDR3, taken from reference TRBV28 and TRBJ2-7): DVKVTQSSRYLVKRTGEKVFLECVQDMDHENMFWYRQDPGLGLRLIYFSYDVKMKEKGDIPEGYSVSREKKERFSLILESASTNQTSMYLCASRQGQGSSYEQYFGPGTRLTVT.

V usage is TRBV6-1 and J usage is TRBJ2-5; 7 bases match TRBD2. The germline V gene encodes CDR1 MNHNS and CDR2 SASEGT. V gave up 0 bases and J gave up 2 bases; unmatched junction bases: 3. This CDR3 contains 15 residues. The CDR3 here is CASSEAAGDQETQYF. The CDR3 DNA follows: TGTGCCAGCAGTGAAGCGGCGGGAGATCAAGAGACCCAGTACTTC.

The chain is built from TRBV11-3 and TRBJ2-2; 11 bases are shared with TRBD2. From germline, CDR1 is SGHNT and CDR2 YENEEA. This CDR3 region has 15 residues. V was clipped by 3 bases and J by 5 bases; unmatched bases: 2. The DNA for the CDR3 is TGTGCCAGCAGCTTTGTAGCGGGAGGGACCGGGGAGCTGTTTTTT. Translation gives CASSFVAGGTGELFF.

The J gene is TRBJ2-5, the V gene TRBV6-1; 11 bases align to TRBD2. CDR3 length: 16 amino acids. CDR1 MNHNS and CDR2 SASEGT come from the germline V gene. With 3 bases clipped from V and 1 base from J, the junction kept 4 bases outside the gene matches. CDR3 sequence reads: CASSDLAGGTQETQYF. CDR3 nucleotide sequence: TGTGCCAGCAGTGATCTAGCGGGGGGCACCCAAGAGACCCAGTACTTC.